This TCR beta chain is drawn from a study of blood T cell repertoires in COVID-19. Study-wide background: COVID-19 samples, acute and convalescent, were from the United States, Italy and Spain. In each case, the material was cDNA or gDNA derived from T cells, B-cell-depleted T cells, or PBMCs.

Assay: immunoSEQ multiplex PCR; the TCRdb copy retains only in-frame clones and omits some. The table includes approximately 76,000 clones, roughly 87% detected once. V lost 6 bases and J lost 3, with 12 bases in between. CDR3 size: 14 residues. Germline V lookup: CDR1 MDHEN, CDR2 SYDVKM. The chain employs TRBV28 and TRBJ1-5; D is unclear. The specimen sequenced was peripheral blood. The TCR sequence derives from a man aged 30 to 39 with acute or convalescent COVID-19. CDR3 residues: CASRPYVLNQPQHF. Here the CDR3 DNA reads TGTGCCAGCAGGCCGTATGTACTCAATCAGCCCCAGCATTTT.